The sequence of this T cell receptor (beta chain) was determined in a study of blood T cell repertoires in COVID-19. Study context: Samples came from the United States, Italy and Spain, spanning acute and convalescent COVID-19. Sources were T cells, B-cell-depleted T cells, or PBMCs; the material itself was cDNA or gDNA.

Authors' methods: Quantification of nucleated cells was approximated via reference gene primer amplification. The data were produced by immunoSEQ multiplex PCR, yet TCRdb's version contains in-frame clones alone and is incomplete. V and J calls and clone size follow that table, whereas D and trimming were derived from the DNA. Here the sample spans about 220,000 clones, approximately 81% being singletons. The sample comprised peripheral blood. The source of this sequence is a man aged 30 to 39 with active or convalescent COVID-19.

CDR3 nucleotide sequence: TGTGCCAGCTCACGATCCCGGGACACTGAAGCTTTCTTT. This codes for CASSRSRDTEAFF. The chain is built from TRBV18 and TRBJ1-1, with unresolved D. The CDR3 consists of 13 residues. Looked up from germline, CDR1 is KGHSH and CDR2 is LQKENI. V was trimmed by 4 bases and J by 3 bases, leaving 9 bases between them.